These 20 T cell receptor beta chains share one sample of origin, sequenced in a study of shared clonotypes between healthy human individuals. The method was immunoSEQ multiplex PCR; TCRdb's version includes in-frame clones alone and lacks a portion of them. The repertoire includes about 2 million clones, less than 95% of them detected once, and about 1.1% sits in the top ten. Naive-designated CD8 cells lacked CD45RO, were positively enriched for CCR7, and omitted terminally differentiated effector memory CD45RA+ cells. Sequenced material: naive CD8+ T cells sorted from blood. Source of these receptors: a man aged 18 to 30 in good health.

V and J are TRBV7-9 and TRBJ2-7; no clear D gene. Trimming took off 3 bases at V and 6 bases at J, with 9 bases between the two ends. Germline V gene data show CDR1 as SEHNR and CDR2 as FQNEAQ (reference sequence). The CDR3 is 12 amino acids. The CDR3 protein is CASSFSAGEQYF. The CDR3 nucleotides are TGTGCCAGCAGCTTTTCCGCCGGCGAGCAGTACTTC.

This rearrangement joins TRBV6-6 to TRBJ2-7, with 7 bases that match TRBD2. Unmatched junction bases numbered 8, after V lost 0 bases and J lost 6 bases. The CDR3 runs 15 residues. Germline CDR1 is MNHNY and CDR2 is SVGAGI (reference sequence). CDR3 residues: CASSYSKLASGEQYF. The DNA for the CDR3 is TGTGCCAGCAGTTACTCGAAGCTTGCTAGCGGCGAGCAGTACTTC.

This clone showed up just once. The V call is TRBV2, the J call TRBJ2-2; D gene unclear. Trimming pared 6 bases from V and 5 bases from J, leaving 16 bases between. The germline CDR1 and CDR2 sequences are SNHLY and FYNNEI. This CDR3 spans 15 amino acids. For the CDR3, the DNA is TGTGCCAGCAGCACGGGTCGAACGCCAACCGGGGAGCTGTTTTTT. This gives the protein CASSTGRTPTGELFF. Using reference TRBV2 and TRBJ2-2 for the parts outside the CDR3, the full variable domain is EPEVTQTPSHQVTQMGQEVILRCVPISNHLYFYWYRQILGQKVEFLVSFYNNEISEKSEIFDDQFSVERPDGSNFTLKIRSTKLEDSAMYFCASSTGRTPTGELFFGEGSRLTVL.

The J gene is TRBJ2-7, the V gene TRBV6-1; D gene ambiguous. The germline V gene has CDR1 MNHNS and CDR2 SASEGT. The CDR3 covers 12 residues. V was clipped by 7 bases and J by 6 bases, with 13 bases between them. The CDR3 here is CASTGTSSEQYF. The CDR3 region has the DNA TGTGCCAGCACCGGAACCTCGAGCGAGCAGTACTTC.

The rearrangement uses TRBV5-1 and TRBJ2-7, with TRBD2 matching 14 bases. Germline values: CDR1 SGHRS, CDR2 YFSETQ. The V and J ends lost 4 bases and 5 bases, in that order; junction bases with no gene match: 5. The CDR3 has 15 amino acids. The CDR3 reads CASSRGLAGGDEQYF. CDR3 DNA: TGCGCCAGCAGCCGCGGACTAGCGGGAGGCGACGAGCAGTACTTC. The full variable domain, with the rest looked up from reference TRBV5-1 and TRBJ2-7, is KAGVTQTPRYLIKTRGQQVTLSCSPISGHRSVSWYQQTPGQGLQFLFEYFSETQRNKGNFPGRFSGRQFSNSRSEMNVSTLELGDSALYLCASSRGLAGGDEQYFGPGTRLTVT.

This chain's CDR3 is CASSAWGDLADQGYTF. The CDR3 nucleotides read TGTGCCAGCAGCGCGTGGGGGGACCTTGCAGATCAGGGCTACACCTTC. This chain links TRBV9 with TRBJ1-2, with D possibly being TRBD1 (5 bases). Germline-derived CDR1 and CDR2 are SGDLS and YYNGEE. The CDR3 runs to 16 residues. V lost 3 bases to trimming and J lost 8 bases, with 23 bases between them.

The chain links TRBV4-1 to TRBJ1-1; possible D gene TRBD1, 5 bases. V shed 3 bases and J shed 4 bases, with 15 bases lying between them. Germline CDR1 is MGHRA and CDR2 is YSYEKL. The CDR3 is 15 residues long. The CDR3 region is CASSQEAGSFTEAFF. CDR3 nucleotide sequence: TGCGCCAGCAGCCAGGAGGCAGGGAGTTTCACTGAAGCTTTCTTT.

The gene calls are TRBV29-1 and TRBJ2-3, with 7 bases lining up with TRBD2. The ends lost 2 bases at V and 2 bases at J; junction bases unmatched: 7. Per the germline V gene, CDR1 is SQVTM and CDR2 is ANQGSEA. The CDR3 length is 15 residues. The CDR3 protein is CSVESFGGDTDTQYF. The CDR3 DNA reads TGCAGCGTTGAAAGTTTTGGGGGGGACACAGATACGCAGTATTTT.

This clone was counted a single time. One junction end disagrees with the germline gene, perhaps due to a read error. J is TRBJ2-2 and V is TRBV7-7; possibly TRBD1 for D (6 bases). This CDR3 region has 16 residues. CDR1 and CDR2 (germline): SSHAT, FNYEAQ (reference sequence). The CDR3, as DNA: TGTGCTAGCAGTCCGACCCCGGGACACAACACCGGGGAGCTGTTTTTT. Amino acids: CASSPTPGHNTGELFF.

This chain links TRBV5-6 with TRBJ1-1, with 8 bases identical to TRBD1. In germline, CDR1 is SGHDT, CDR2 YYEEEE. Trimming took 4 bases from V and 3 from J; bases not matched to a gene: 2. The CDR3 has 13 residues. CDR3 sequence: CASSPRGHTEAFF. The CDR3 DNA reads as TGTGCCAGCAGCCCCAGGGGGCACACTGAAGCTTTCTTT. Based on the CDR3 plus reference TRBV5-6 and TRBJ1-1, the full variable domain is DAGVTQSPTHLIKTRGQQVTLRCSPKSGHDTVSWYQQALGQGPQFIFQYYEEEERQRGNFPDRFSGHQFPNYSSELNVNALLLGDSALYLCASSPRGHTEAFFGQGTRLTVV.

The rearrangement uses TRBV4-1 and TRBJ2-7, with 12 bases lining up with TRBD2. V was clipped by 1 base and J by 4 bases; unmatched bases: 5. This CDR3 comprises 16 residues. Germline V CDR1 and CDR2: MGHRA, YSYEKL. The DNA of the CDR3 is TGCGCCAGCAGCCAAGGACTAGCGGGAGTAGGGTACGAGCAGTACTTC. Translation gives CASSQGLAGVGYEQYF.

The CDR3 here is CASSQLTGYGNTIYF. The CDR3 nucleotides read TGCGCCAGCAGCCAATTGACAGGGTACGGAAACACCATATATTTT. The chain combines TRBV4-3 with TRBJ1-3; the match to TRBD1 covers 7 bases. Losses at the gene ends were 2 bases for V and 4 bases for J; bases not matched to a gene: 5. The CDR3 has 15 residues. Germline assignment: CDR1 LGHNA and CDR2 YSLEER.

Details on this clone: Other DNA sequences in the sample encode the same CDR3. This chain uses TRBV10-2 with TRBJ2-2; no firm D call. Trimming took off 4 bases at V and 6 bases at J, with 3 bases between the two ends. The CDR3 is 11 residues long. CDR1 is WSHSY and CDR2 is SAAADI in the germline V gene. This CDR3 is CASSVPGELFF. The CDR3 DNA reads as TGCGCCAGCAGTGTCCCCGGGGAGCTGTTTTTT.

The rearrangement uses TRBV6-5 and TRBJ2-3; 15 bases are shared with TRBD2. The length of the CDR3 is 16 residues. The germline gives CDR1 MNHEY, CDR2 SVGAGI. The junction had 6 bases not matched to a gene; V was cut back by 4 bases and J by 7 bases. Here the CDR3 DNA reads TGTGCCAGCAGTTCCGGACTAGCGGGGGGGCTATATACGCAGTATTTT. Translated, it gives CASSSGLAGGLYTQYF.

This clone appeared a single time. The chain is built from TRBV9 and TRBJ1-1; D not certain. CDR1 SGDLS and CDR2 YYNGEE come from the germline V gene. This CDR3 comprises 15 residues. V shed 6 bases and J shed 0 bases, with 15 bases lying between them. The CDR3, as DNA: TGTGCCAGCACCCCCGGCGAGTACATGAACACTGAAGCTTTCTTT. It yields the protein CASTPGEYMNTEAFF. The full variable domain, with the rest looked up from reference TRBV9 and TRBJ1-1, is DSGVTQTPKHLITATGQRVTLRCSPRSGDLSVYWYQQSLDQGLQFLIQYYNGEERAKGNILERFSAQQFPDLHSELNLSSLELGDSALYFCASTPGEYMNTEAFFGQGTRLTVV.

The gene calls are TRBV4-1 and TRBJ2-1; D not certain. The V end was cut by 1 base, the J end by 15 bases, with 10 bases between. The CDR3 is made up of 11 amino acids. Germline V CDR1 and CDR2: MGHRA, YSYEKL. The CDR3 spells CASSQASLTFF. Written as DNA, the CDR3 is TGCGCCAGCAGCCAAGCGTCCCTGACGTTCTTC.

The chain recombines TRBV2 with TRBJ2-5; possible D gene TRBD1, 6 bases. V was trimmed by 3 bases and J by 3 bases, leaving 11 bases between them. Germline V CDR1 and CDR2: SNHLY, FYNNEI. This CDR3 region has 14 residues. The chain's CDR3 is CASSDKTGEETQYF. The CDR3 coding sequence is TGTGCCAGCAGTGATAAGACAGGAGAAGAGACCCAGTACTTC.

This chain links TRBV5-6 with TRBJ2-4; no clear D gene. V dropped 0 bases and J dropped 0 bases, with 13 bases sitting between them. The CDR3 runs 17 residues. Per the germline V gene, CDR1 is SGHDT and CDR2 is YYEEEE. Here the CDR3 DNA reads TGTGCCAGCAGCTTGGAAAGGCTGCGGTTAGCCAAAAACATTCAGTACTTC. This encodes CASSLERLRLAKNIQYF.

V usage is TRBV19 and J usage is TRBJ2-3; 8 positions agree with TRBD2. The CDR3 has 20 residues. The J segment lost 0 bases and the V segment lost 6 bases, leaving 20 bases of the junction unmatched. In germline, CDR1 is LNHDA, CDR2 SQIVND (reference sequence). For the CDR3, the DNA is TGTGCCAGTAGCGACCGGTGGGTAGCGGGGAGCCGACCTAGCACAGATACGCAGTATTTT. Translating it yields CASSDRWVAGSRPSTDTQYF.

The V and J genes are TRBV6-6 and TRBJ1-5; no definite D call. CDR3 length: 14 residues. Germline V gene data show CDR1 as MNHNY and CDR2 as SVGAGI (reference sequence). V lost 2 bases, J lost 0 bases, and 5 bases lay in between. In DNA, the CDR3 is TGTGCCAGCAGTTACGCGGATAGCAATCAGCCCCAGCATTTT. It codes for CASSYADSNQPQHF.